One and the same sample provided the 15 T cell receptor beta chains below, sequenced in a study of blood T cell repertoires in COVID-19. Profiling relied on immunoSEQ multiplex PCR, and the TCRdb table lists in-frame clones only, not all of them. The profile shows roughly 230,000 clones, approximately 84% of them singletons. Sequencing was performed on PBMCs or T cells enriched from blood (not recorded which). These receptors were obtained from a man aged 50-60 years who had recovered from COVID-19.

The chain has TRBV9 and TRBJ2-3; 7 bases line up with TRBD2. Trimming took 6 bases from V and 2 from J; bases not matched to a gene: 6. The germline V gene encodes CDR1 SGDLS and CDR2 YYNGEE. This CDR3 contains 14 residues. The CDR3 region has the DNA TGTGCCAGCACCCAACTAGCGATCACAGATACGCAGTATTTT. Its protein product is CASTQLAITDTQYF.

This chain links TRBV6-1 with TRBJ2-1; perhaps TRBD1 as D (7 bases). The V and J ends lost 3 bases and 12 bases respectively, with 15 bases between them. The CDR3 sequence is 13 residues long. Germline V gene lookup returns CDR1 MNHNS and CDR2 SASEGT. The CDR3 DNA sequence: TGTGCCAGCAGTGAGAGACTAGGGGGCGGGCAGTTCTTC. It yields the protein CASSERLGGGQFF.

The chain uses TRBV3-1 (or the pseudogene TRBV3-2) and TRBJ2-7; tentative D call: TRBD1 (5 bases). V was pared by 2 bases and J by 5 bases, with 16 bases between. Per the germline V gene, CDR1 is LGHDT and CDR2 is YNNKEL (reference sequence). The CDR3 length is 15 residues. This CDR3 is CASSQNPGASNEQYF. In DNA, the CDR3 is TGTGCCAGCAGCCAAAACCCTGGGGCATCCAACGAGCAGTACTTC.

The DNA for the CDR3 is TGTGCCAGCAACGGGCGGGGAACCTACAATGAGCAGTTCTTC. Amino acids: CASNGRGTYNEQFF. The gene calls are TRBV7-2 and TRBJ2-1; the D gene is possibly TRBD2 (6 bases). Germline V gives CDR1 SGHTA, CDR2 FQGNSA. The CDR3 is 14 residues long. V was cut by 7 bases and J by 2 bases, with 12 bases left in between.

V usage is TRBV24-1 and J usage is TRBJ2-3; TRBD2 agrees at 10 bases. The V and J ends lost 4 bases and 2 bases, in that order; junction bases with no gene match: 5. Germline values: CDR1 KGHDR, CDR2 SFDVKD. The CDR3 extends over 16 amino acids. The CDR3 is CATSEASGGNTDTQYF. The DNA for the CDR3 is TGTGCCACCAGTGAGGCTAGCGGGGGCAACACAGATACGCAGTATTTT.

This chain links TRBV12-3 or TRBV12-4 with TRBJ2-1; tentatively, D is TRBD2 (7 bases). V was trimmed by 3 bases and J by 8 bases, leaving 11 bases between them. This CDR3 region has 13 residues. The CDR3 DNA follows: TGTGCCAGCAGTTTTTCGGGGGGCCATGAGCAGTTCTTC. Encoded protein: CASSFSGGHEQFF.

The J gene is TRBJ1-1, the V gene TRBV18; no definite D call. The CDR3 is made up of 16 amino acids. V lost 2 bases to trimming and J lost 1 base, with 14 bases between them. Germline assignment: CDR1 KGHSH and CDR2 LQKENI. CDR3 loop: CASSPGGRVQNTEAFF. CDR3 DNA sequence: TGTGCCAGCTCACCAGGTGGGCGGGTCCAGAACACTGAAGCTTTCTTT.

This chain links TRBV7-6 with TRBJ1-1; 7 nucleotides align to TRBD1. Germline trimming cut 3 bases from V and 5 bases from J; bases unmatched to any gene: 12. The germline CDR1 and CDR2 sequences are SGHVS and FNYEAQ. The CDR3 has 16 amino acids. The CDR3 region is CASSFFAGQVGTEAFF. The CDR3 bases are TGTGCCAGCAGCTTCTTTGCTGGACAGGTTGGGACTGAAGCTTTCTTT.

V usage is TRBV10-1 and J usage is TRBJ2-2, with D possibly TRBD2 on 6 matching bases. CDR1 WNHNN and CDR2 SYGVQD come from the germline V gene (reference sequence). Trimming pared 6 bases from V and 5 bases from J, leaving 25 bases between. The CDR3 spans 18 residues. CDR3 in amino acids: CASSSVAGFGAATGELFF. The CDR3 nucleotides are TGCGCCAGCAGCTCGGTTGCGGGGTTTGGGGCGGCGACCGGGGAGCTGTTTTTT.

This clone was counted between two and nine times. This rearrangement joins TRBV5-6 to TRBJ2-5; the D is unclear. Per the germline V gene, CDR1 is SGHDT and CDR2 is YYEEEE. V was pared by 0 bases and J by 4 bases, with 10 bases between. The CDR3 is 14 amino acids. CDR3 nucleotide sequence: TGTGCCAGCAGCTTGGGACACCCTTTAGAGACCCAGTACTTC. Encoded protein: CASSLGHPLETQYF.

This sequence joins TRBV12-5 and TRBJ1-4; D ambiguous. Germline loops: CDR1 LGHNT, CDR2 FRNRAP. The V and J ends lost 2 bases and 6 bases respectively, with 7 bases between them. The CDR3 has 13 residues. Here the CDR3 DNA reads TGTGCTAGTGGTTTGTTCGGGGATGAAAAACTGTTTTTT. Protein sequence: CASGLFGDEKLFF.

This chain uses TRBV11-3 with TRBJ1-1, with D unclear. Germline V gene lookup returns CDR1 SGHNT and CDR2 YENEEA. Deletions cut 0 bases from V and 11 bases from J, with 16 bases between. This CDR3 region has 14 residues. This CDR3 is CASSLDQAGIWAFF. CDR3 sequence (DNA): TGTGCCAGCAGCTTAGATCAGGCGGGAATTTGGGCTTTCTTT.

This rearrangement joins TRBV4-3 to TRBJ1-3, with TRBD1 as a possible D gene (5 bases). Trimming removed 1 base at V and 0 bases at J, with 7 bases between. The CDR3 consists of 15 residues. Looked up from germline, CDR1 is LGHNA and CDR2 is YSLEER. In DNA, the CDR3 is TGCGCCAGCAGCCAAGGAAGGGGCTCTGGAAACACCATATATTTT. Translated: CASSQGRGSGNTIYF.

This chain connects TRBV19 to TRBJ2-1; 11 nucleotides align to TRBD1. Trimming took 2 bases from V and 13 from J; bases not matched to a gene: 13. The CDR3 runs 16 residues. Germline V gene data show CDR1 as LNHDA and CDR2 as SQIVND (reference sequence). The CDR3, as DNA: TGTGCCAGTAGTATACTGGGAAACTTGGACAGGGGGCATCAGTTCTTC. This translates into CASSILGNLDRGHQFF.

The chain couples TRBV5-6 to TRBJ2-5; TRBD2 is a possible D gene (5 bases). This CDR3 contains 16 residues. Germline values: CDR1 SGHDT, CDR2 YYEEEE. Trimming stripped 7 bases from V and 4 bases from J, with 23 bases between. The CDR3 sequence: CASRGSRLSYLETQYF. Here the CDR3 DNA reads TGTGCCAGCCGCGGGTCCCGGTTGTCTTATTTAGAGACCCAGTACTTC.